Included here is one T cell receptor beta chain sequence, with context. The antigen it recognizes is unknown. No per-base quality is available; no much larger clone lies one base away. The library was obtained by the immunoSEQ multiplex PCR assay. A mixture of 60 forward primers for TCR Vbeta segments and 13 reverse primers for TCR Jbeta segments was used in the multiplex PCR. Amplification of the CDR3 region of rearranged TCR beta genes was performed with a multiplex PCR assay on genomic DNA. Amplified TCR beta libraries were sequenced as 87-base-pair reads on the Illumina HiSeq System. On the study's bioinformatics: A later analysis tallied about 77 million unique TCR beta chains across the 640 or so repertoires, and approximately 12 million of those chains were shared by two or more donors. To remove PCR and sequencing errors, raw reads were error-corrected and collapsed into unique sequences using a nearest-neighbor algorithm that merged closely related sequences. V, D and J gene segments were assigned by aligning CDR3 sequences to IMGT reference sequences. For a sequence to be retained, a match of at least six nucleotides was required to both a V gene segment and a J gene segment. A rearrangement counted as productive if the CDR3 had no stop codons and remained in frame with V and J, and every other rearrangement counted as non-productive. CDR3 was defined according to IMGT convention as the region running from the second conserved V-encoded cysteine to the conserved J-encoded phenylalanine. Sequences without an unambiguous match to a single V gene segment were excluded from the earlier analysis of about 600 of the donors. In an earlier analysis of roughly 600 of the donors, a V segment was called functional when productive rearrangements were above 56.7%, and segregating when the standard deviation between donors exceeded 5%. A statistical classification framework was developed to diagnose cytomegalovirus status using the catalog of TCR beta chain sequences. In a later analysis, TCR nucleotide sequences were compared against IMGT/GENE-DB human TR gene sequences so that V and J genes could be assigned. The TCRdist pipeline was used in a later analysis to assign CDR3 sequences and most-parsimonious VDJ recombination scenarios. In a later analysis, each TCR beta chain was defined by its CDR3 amino acid sequence together with its V-gene family, and reads lacking a unique V-gene family were excluded. To address suspected cross-contamination and a sequencing artifact, a later analysis removed approximately 590 highly shared, low-generation-probability nucleotide sequences. In a later analysis, a clonal expansion index for each public chain was calculated from normalized within-repertoire ranks of inferred template counts. Generation probabilities in a later analysis came from a VDJ recombination model fitted to out-of-frame rearrangements, and those results were checked against IGoR. In a later analysis, TCR-TCR, TCR-HLA and TCR-CMV co-occurrence was scored with hypergeometric tests, and a repertoire-size bias correction was applied to TCR pairs. To estimate false discovery rates, a later analysis permuted the HLA or CMV assignments 20 times. In a later analysis, co-occurring TCRs were grouped using DBSCAN, with TCRdist sequence similarity added in when clustering inside HLA-allele-positive subsets. Co-occurrence clustering excluded repertoires with fewer than 30,000 or more than 120,000 public chains, plus five with anomalous nucleotide sharing. TCRdb obtained this table from immuneACCESS and retained in-frame rearrangements with V and J assigned. These tables miss some clones; where compared with another copy, unresolved V genes account for less than half of the shortfall, and the remainder is unexplained. For V, J and clone size, that table is used; D and trimming come from the DNA. A total of about 200,000 clones appear in this sample, approximately 86% of them only once. Roughly 0.33% of the sample belongs to the ten largest clones.

This sample was included in a study of cytomegalovirus exposure and HLA in healthy donors (dated by TCRdb to about 2017). Broadly, across the study: In an earlier analysis of under 600 of the donors, 250 to 350 Gb of sequence data and 120 million or so unique TCR beta sequences from about 190 million T cells were reported. Around 330 gigabases of sequencing data and around 85 million unique TCR sequences made up an early release that covered approximately 620 HLA-typed donors. The genetic ancestry cluster associated with self-reported Caucasian donors included 65% to 90% of the roughly 360 genotyped donors. The study aimed to test whether signatures of past pathogen exposure could be identified by cataloging public T cell receptors. The study profiled the T cell repertoires of some 610 subjects by immunosequencing and related them to cytomegalovirus serostatus. Besides the first cohort of around 670 subjects, a separate validation cohort made up of roughly 120 different subjects was used. To predict cytomegalovirus infection status, the study brought together high-throughput TCR immunosequencing, statistical association of individual TCRs with disease status, and machine learning. In a later analysis, previously published TCR beta repertoires from about 640 donors were re-analyzed and high-resolution HLA genotyping was added so that TCR occurrence patterns could be studied. Rather than drawing on any new phenotypic data, the later analysis identified candidate immune exposures from TCR beta sequences and the way those sequences occurred across donors. In an earlier analysis of 587 of the donors, high-throughput TCR beta sequencing was used to judge whether each TCR beta V gene segment behaved as functional or pseudogenic. Donor age, sex, ethnicity and CMV serostatus were compiled alongside the repertoire data. In a later genetic analysis, genome-wide SNP genotypes for about three fifths of the roughly 670 donors were used, and that subset was treated as a discovery cohort. Every discovery cohort repertoire had been produced on one sequencing platform. HLA typing covered class I and class II loci at four-digit resolution. Typing coverage differed by locus: A, B, C, DRB1 and DQB1 were typed in about 620-640 donors, DQA1 in 500 to 550, DPA1 in approximately 600, and DPB1 in approximately 450. Roughly 5 DR-DQ haplotypes were handled as single units for association and clustering, since linkage in the cohort was strong. Among 398 genotyped donors of the cohort, an average of approximately 250,000 unique TCR beta nucleotide sequences were sequenced per donor, roughly 18% of them non-productive. What the work shows at the level of the full study, not this receptor alone: Most CMV-associated TCR beta chains appeared to be HLA-restricted in a later analysis, and the HLA associations seemed to be driven largely by CMV exposure. The classifier was reported to diagnose cytomegalovirus status with high specificity and sensitivity in both the original cohort and the validation cohort. A later analysis found that HLA-associated TCR beta chains were more clonally expanded and had lower generation probabilities than equally common non-associated chains. The authors suggested that the approach could potentially be extended to other disease states and immunological phenotypes. Several of the top co-occurrence clusters appeared to be linked to parvovirus B19, influenza, CMV and Epstein-Barr virus, according to a later analysis. In an earlier analysis of about 600 of the donors, most TCR beta V segments appeared in productive rearrangements about 87% or about 30% of the time, broadly matching IMGT annotations. A group of highly shared sequence variants was considered likely to be a technical artifact of the sequencing pipeline. In the study, 164 TCR beta chains were listed as associated with cytomegalovirus. Some IMGT-functional V segments, including TRBV6-2 and TRBV6-3, could not be told apart with the 87-base-pair reads, so those segments were excluded. A later genetic analysis associated a missense DCLRE1C variant with V-gene and J-gene trimming of TCR beta chains, and an independent cohort replicated the association. Correlated functional status among segregating V segments might be attributable to linkage disequilibrium, but an unknown experimental factor could not be ruled out. Because some donors lacked HLA typing at each locus, the association tests relied only on the typed subset. Assigning TCR associations to individual alleles was difficult when HLA alleles, especially DR and DQ, strongly co-occurred. Roughly uniform sequencing depth across donors was assumed in presence/absence analyses, although this assumption may not hold. This cohort had only TCR beta chains sequenced, and the lack of alpha or paired-chain data limited which features could be detected. In vitro tests confirmed that a few of the cytomegalovirus-associated TCR beta chains recognize cytomegalovirus antigens. CMV serostatus was the only immune exposure information available for the cohort. In a later genetic analysis, fewer N-insertions in productive TCRs were reported among donors in an Asian-associated ancestry cluster than the roughly 700-donor mean. A further reported finding was that TCR beta sequences accurately predicted the HLA-A and HLA-B alleles for most subjects in the first cohort. Because counts were too low, seventeen rarely observed V segments, including chromosome 9 orphons, were excluded from the earlier analysis of several hundred of the donors. According to a later analysis, TCR association rates differed among HLA loci, with DRB1 alleles showing the most associated TCRs and HLA-C alleles showing the fewest. Most TCR sequences were observed very rarely across donors, whereas some public TCRs were present in many individuals. Specific HLA alleles were associated with about 17,000 TCR beta sequences at a false discovery rate of 0.05 in a later analysis.

Based on the germline V gene, the CDR1 and CDR2 sequences are SGHRS and YFSETQ. The CDR3, from cysteine to phenylalanine, totals 16 residues. The retained sequence is limited to the CDR3, 48 bases, with the frame set at the first base. Trimming removed 0 bases from V and 5 bases from J; the gene matches leave 9 bases unexplained. The cohort comprised 670 or so healthy bone marrow donors. At the time of sampling, all cohort members were nominally healthy, though unrecorded immune exposures were likely present. The donor tested CMV seronegative, placing the donor among the 352 seronegative members of the cohort. Each donor provided a peripheral blood sample, and peripheral blood mononuclear cells were used for TCR beta sequencing. The Qiagen DNeasy Blood Extraction Kit was used to extract genomic DNA from the blood cell samples.

The sequence was obtained from a woman aged 25-40 years in good health and CMV-seronegative. Sequenced sample: PBMCs. The chain is assembled from TRBV5-1 and TRBJ2-7, and TRBD2 aligns with 9 junction nucleotides. In nucleotide form, the sequence is TGCGCCAGCAGCTTGGGGAATAGCGGGAGTTCCAACGAGCAGTACTTC. Its coded protein is CASSLGNSGSSNEQYF.